These 27 T cell receptor beta chains came from one sample sequenced in a study of breast tumors, draining lymph nodes, adjacent tissues. Axillary draining lymph nodes of breast cancer patients supplied the node samples. TCRdb re-called the multiplex PCR reads with MiXCR, one entry per CDR3 protein. The sample carries 150,000 to 200,000 distinct CDR3 sequences, approximately 30% recorded once. The sequenced sample was axillary lymph node tissue. These receptors were taken from a female donor with breast cancer. Some clones in this sample may be carry-over from other donors' samples.

The table lists this clonotype with a few counts. The chain has TRBV11-2 and TRBJ1-6; 11 bases line up with TRBD1. After removal of 5 bases from V and 8 bases from J, the junction contained 8 bases not matched to a gene. CDR1 and CDR2 (germline): SGHAT, FQNNGV. The CDR3 loop spans 16 amino acids. CDR3 bases: TGTGCCAGCAGCAAGGACAGGGGGCATTTTTATTCACCCCTCCACTTT. It encodes CASSKDRGHFYSPLHF.

As regards this clonotype: A single base separates this from a much larger clone, so it may be a read error. The chain joins TRBV5-4 to TRBJ2-2; D gene ambiguous. This CDR3 has 17 amino acids. The ends were cut back, 3 bases at V and 0 bases at J, with 15 bases in the middle. Germline V gene data show CDR1 as SGHNT and CDR2 as YYREEE (reference sequence). The CDR3 nucleotides read TGTGCCAGCAGCTCCTCAGTCAGGCGTACGAACACCGGGGAGCTGTTTTTT. Translation: CASSSSVRRTNTGELFF.

The chain links TRBV7-3 to TRBJ2-2; TRBD1 matches 9 bases. This CDR3 has 11 residues. CDR1 is SGHTA and CDR2 is FQGTGA in the germline V gene. The J segment lost 13 bases and the V segment lost 5 bases, leaving 2 bases of the junction unmatched. Written as DNA, the CDR3 is TGTGCCAGCAGCCCGGGACAGGGGCTGTTTTTT. It codes for CASSPGQGLFF.

As concerns this clonotype: It may be a read error: a sequence one base away is much more abundant. This chain uses TRBV6-5 with TRBJ2-7; the match to TRBD2 covers 9 bases. The germline V gene has CDR1 MNHEY and CDR2 SVGAGI. There are 14 residues in the CDR3. The junction had 5 bases not matched to a gene; V was cut back by 2 bases and J by 6 bases. The chain's CDR3 is CASSYAAGGCEQYF. CDR3 bases: TGTGCCAGCAGTTACGCGGCGGGAGGGTGCGAGCAGTACTTC.

This clonotype was seen only a few times. One base away lies a much larger clone, so this may be a sequencing read error. The chain carries TRBV20-1 and TRBJ2-5; TRBD2 aligns across 8 bases. Germline V gene sequence: CDR1 DFQATT, CDR2 SNEGSKA (reference sequence). The CDR3 is 15 residues long. The ends lost 6 bases at V and 4 bases at J; junction bases unmatched: 13. The CDR3 loop reads CSATLAARSPETQYF. As DNA, the CDR3 is TGCAGTGCCACACTAGCGGCCAGGAGCCCAGAGACCCAGTACTTC.

This chain joins TRBV6-1 and TRBJ2-7; 8 nucleotides match TRBD1. Germline values: CDR1 MNHNS, CDR2 SASEGT. J was trimmed by 0 bases and V by 5 bases; bases with no gene match: 18. The CDR3 is 19 residues long. The CDR3 coding sequence is TGTGCCAGCAGTCCCGAACCCATGCTTGGACAGGGAAACTCCTACGAGCAGTACTTC. This sequence encodes CASSPEPMLGQGNSYEQYF.

The chain has TRBV9 and TRBJ1-2, with 8 nucleotides matching TRBD1. This CDR3 is 18 amino acids long. Germline-derived CDR1 and CDR2 are SGDLS and YYNGEE. Unmatched junction bases numbered 21, after V lost 4 bases and J lost 7 bases. The CDR3 protein is CASSPESGPKTGEAGYTF. The CDR3 DNA follows: TGTGCCAGCAGCCCGGAAAGCGGGCCCAAGACAGGGGAGGCTGGCTACACCTTC.

The V call is TRBV20-1, the J call TRBJ1-3; 8 bases line up with TRBD1. The ends lost 2 bases at V and 1 base at J; junction bases unmatched: 10. The CDR3 has 17 residues. The V gene's germline CDR1 is DFQATT and CDR2 SNEGSKA (reference sequence). CDR3 protein: CSARPTGGRRSGNTIYF. DNA of the CDR3: TGCAGTGCTAGACCTACAGGGGGGAGGAGGTCTGGAAACACCATATATTTT.

The CDR3: CASSSKERGFYNEQFF. The CDR3 DNA is TGTGCCAGCAGCTCCAAGGAGCGGGGGTTTTACAATGAGCAGTTCTTC. The chain has TRBV5-4 and TRBJ2-1; TRBD2 aligns across 8 bases. Germline lookup yields CDR1 SGHNT and CDR2 YYREEE (reference sequence). The CDR3 totals 16 residues. V lost 3 bases to trimming and J lost 4 bases; unmatched junction nucleotides: 9.

This clonotype was recorded only once. A much larger clone lies one base from this, so it may be a read error. V and J are TRBV4-2 and TRBJ2-7, with TRBD2 matching 8 bases. The CDR3 loop spans 17 amino acids. Germline V CDR1 and CDR2: LGHNA, YNFKEQ. The CDR3 spells CASSQEIESGSNYKQYF. CDR3 nucleotides: TGTGCCAGCAGCCAAGAAATCGAGAGCGGGAGCAACTACAAGCAGTACTTC.

Many counts were recorded for this clonotype. This rearrangement joins TRBV20-1 to TRBJ2-5, with D unresolved. The CDR3 consists of 15 residues. Trimming left V 5 bases short and J 6 bases short, with 22 bases between. Germline CDR1 is DFQATT and CDR2 is SNEGSKA (reference sequence). This CDR3 is CSAAPGKGSRKTQYF. CDR3 nucleotide sequence: TGCAGTGCTGCCCCGGGCAAAGGGTCGCGAAAGACCCAGTACTTC.

The chain joins TRBV6-5 to TRBJ1-1, with 7 bases matching TRBD1. V was pared by 9 bases and J by 4 bases, with 11 bases of the junction left unmatched. CDR1 and CDR2 (germline): MNHEY, SVGAGI. This CDR3 spans 14 amino acids. DNA for the CDR3: TGTGCCAGTCAATTTAGGGGGCGGGGCACTGAAGCTTTCTTT. Its protein is CASQFRGRGTEAFF.

This clonotype was observed a few times. Germline is not matched at one junction end, which may reflect a read error. The chain has TRBV7-9 and TRBJ1-3; D is perhaps TRBD1 (5 bases). The germline gives CDR1 SEHNR, CDR2 FQNEAQ (reference sequence). The CDR3 is 17 residues long. CDR3 DNA: TGTGCCAGCAGCTGGGTACGGGCAGGGACTACTGGAAACCCCATATATTTT. Translating it yields CASSWVRAGTTGNPIYF.

The sample holds many counts of this clonotype. The CDR3 loop is CASSTGQGNSHEQYF. The CDR3 DNA reads as TGTGCCAGCAGCACCGGACAGGGGAATTCCCACGAGCAGTACTTC. The chain joins TRBV7-2 to TRBJ2-7; TRBD1 agrees at 9 bases. The CDR3 has 15 amino acids. Trimming removed 5 bases from V and 5 bases from J; junction bases left unmatched: 10. Germline values: CDR1 SGHTA, CDR2 FQGNSA.

Concerning this clonotype itself: One end of the junction varies from germline; a read error may be responsible. The chain couples TRBV5-6 to TRBJ2-2, with D possibly matching TRBD2 (5 bases). The CDR3 runs to 14 residues. Germline V gives CDR1 SGHDT, CDR2 YYEEEE. CDR3 amino acids: CASSLRRPTGELSF. In DNA, the CDR3 is TGTGCCAGCAGCTTGCGACGGCCCACCGGGGAGCTGTCTTTT.

This clonotype was counted at least ten times. The rearrangement links TRBV7-6 to TRBJ2-3; D remains unclear. Deletions cut 0 bases from V and 2 bases from J, with 3 bases between. The germline V gene encodes CDR1 SGHVS and CDR2 FNYEAQ. CDR3 size: 13 residues. The CDR3: CASSLAATDTQYF. CDR3 DNA sequence: TGTGCCAGCAGCTTAGCGGCCACAGATACGCAGTATTTT.

The rearrangement links TRBV11-1 to TRBJ2-4; TRBD2 aligns across 9 bases. The CDR3 is made up of 17 amino acids. Per the germline V gene, CDR1 is SGHAT and CDR2 is FQDESV (reference sequence). With V trimmed by 3 bases and J by 1 base, 7 bases remained unmatched. The CDR3 region has the DNA TGTGCCAGCAGCTTGGCTAGCGGGGCACGCGCCAAAAACATTCAGTACTTC. Its protein is CASSLASGARAKNIQYF.

There are a few counts of this clonotype. One base away lies a much larger clone, so this may be a sequencing read error. The chain links TRBV20-1 to TRBJ1-2, with D possibly TRBD1 on 6 matching bases. The CDR3 contains 12 residues. Germline loops: CDR1 DFQATT, CDR2 SNEGSKA (reference sequence). CDR3 sequence reads: CSARAGTRGSTF. DNA of the CDR3: TGCAGTGCTAGAGCGGGGACACGCGGCTCCACCTTC.

Ten or more counts support this clonotype. J is TRBJ1-2 and V is TRBV9, with 8 bases matching TRBD1. CDR3 length: 15 amino acids. V dropped 0 bases and J dropped 6; count of bases not matched to a gene: 7. Germline CDR1 and CDR2: SGDLS and YYNGEE. CDR3 amino acids: CASSVAGGAADGYTF. The CDR3 coding sequence is TGTGCCAGCAGCGTAGCAGGGGGCGCCGCGGATGGCTACACCTTC.

Turning to this clonotype: Its ends do not fully match the called genes, so a read error is possible. This chain joins TRBV11-3 and TRBJ2-5, with D hard to call. The V gene's germline CDR1 is SGHNT and CDR2 YENEEA. This CDR3 spans 13 amino acids. CDR3 in DNA: TGTGCCAGCAGCTTAGTATTACAAGCGACCCAGTACTTC. It encodes CASSLVLQATQYF.

The CDR3 DNA reads as TGTGCCAGCACTCGGGGGGGAAGCTCCTACAATGAAAAACTGTTTTTT. Its protein is CASTRGGSSYNEKLFF. The V and J genes are TRBV2 and TRBJ1-4; D perhaps matches TRBD1 (5 bases). V gave up 7 bases and J gave up 5 bases, with 20 bases separating them. The CDR3 length is 16 residues. From germline, CDR1 is SNHLY and CDR2 FYNNEI.

The genes are TRBV28 and TRBJ1-2, with D uncertain. Trimming shortened V by 3 bases and J by 4 bases, and 9 bases separated the two germline ends. This CDR3 comprises 13 residues. Germline V lookup: CDR1 MDHEN, CDR2 SYDVKM. The CDR3 bases are TGTGCCAGCAGTTTTCATCAGAGCTATGGCTACACCTTC. It codes for CASSFHQSYGYTF.

In its sample, this clonotype ranks as medium-sized. The chain uses TRBV12-3 or TRBV12-4 and TRBJ1-4, with 9 bases aligning to TRBD1. Losses at the gene ends were 6 bases for V and 4 bases for J; bases not matched to a gene: 6. There are 15 residues in the CDR3. In nucleotides, the CDR3 is TGTGCCAGCAGGGCCACAGGGGGCGGTAATGAAAAACTGTTTTTT. This translates into CASRATGGGNEKLFF.

This clonotype was found many times. CDR3 region: CASSLAVGQGAGNTGELFF. In DNA, the CDR3 is TGTGCCAGCAGCTTGGCGGTGGGACAGGGGGCCGGCAACACCGGGGAGCTGTTTTTT. The chain has TRBV5-5 and TRBJ2-2; 12 nucleotides agree with TRBD1. The germline CDR1 and CDR2 sequences are SGHKS and YYEKEE (reference sequence). The CDR3 sequence is 19 residues long. Germline trimming cut 0 bases from V and 2 bases from J; bases unmatched to any gene: 8.

In its sample, this clonotype was seen many times. The V and J genes are TRBV4-1 and TRBJ2-7, with D possibly being TRBD2 (6 bases). Trimming pared 0 bases from V and 3 bases from J, leaving 15 bases between. This CDR3 has 16 amino acids. The germline CDR1 and CDR2 sequences are MGHRA and YSYEKL. For the CDR3, the DNA is TGCGCCAGCAGCCAAGAGTCGGGGGAATCCTACTACGAGCAGTACTTC. This gives the protein CASSQESGESYYEQYF.

As to this clonotype: The missing conserved phenylalanine or tryptophan at the end of this CDR3 makes a read error likely. J is TRBJ2-5 and V is TRBV7-9, with D perhaps matching TRBD1 or TRBD2 (6 bases each). The CDR3 has 15 amino acids. Germline assignment: CDR1 SEHNR and CDR2 FQNEAQ (reference sequence). V lost 1 base and J 3 bases, leaving 12 bases between the germline ends. DNA for the CDR3: TGTGCCAGCAGCTTAGGGGGGGCTCCAAAAGAGACCCAGTACCTC. It yields the protein CASSLGGAPKETQYL.

The V call is TRBV24-1, the J call TRBJ2-5; perhaps D is TRBD1 or TRBD2 (5 bases each). Germline loops: CDR1 KGHDR, CDR2 SFDVKD. The CDR3 has 15 amino acids. Between the trimmed V and J ends, which lost 4 bases and 5 bases, there was a span of 16 bases. CDR3 bases: TGTGCCACCAGTGACCCACGGGGCCTTGGGGAGACCCAGTACTTC. Its protein is CATSDPRGLGETQYF.